These 8 T cell receptor beta chains came from one sample sequenced in a study of blood T cells in healthy people across ages. Primers used in a second PCR of about 6 to 11 cycles were a sample-barcoded 5' primer and a J-beta primer mix. TCRdb analysed the 5' RACE reads with MiXCR anew, one entry per CDR3 protein. The sample consists of about 1.4 million distinct CDR3 sequences, roughly 64% of them appearing once. Source material: blood. The receptors originated from a man between 18 and 29 years old in good health.

Comment on this clonotype: The junction shows a germline mismatch at one end, possibly a read error. The chain has TRBV6-5 and TRBJ2-7; D is perhaps TRBD1 (6 bases). The CDR3 loop spans 17 amino acids. Germline CDR1 and CDR2: MNHEY and SVGAGI. This CDR3 is CASGYSKGEHYSYEQYF. Written as DNA, the CDR3 is TGTGCCAGCGGTTACTCGAAGGGGGAACACTACTCCTACGAGCAGTACTTC.

The sample holds a few counts of this clonotype. This rearrangement joins TRBV12-3 or TRBV12-4 to TRBJ2-1, with D perhaps matching TRBD2 (5 bases). CDR3 length equals 14 residues. V lost 6 bases, J lost 10 bases, and 19 bases lay in between. CDR3 amino acids: CASSSTEAFLEQFF. CDR3 in DNA: TGTGCCAGCAGCTCTACGGAGGCCTTCCTAGAGCAGTTCTTC.

This clonotype was detected only a few times. V usage is TRBV7-6 and J usage is TRBJ2-4, with 13 bases matching TRBD2. Judging by the DNA end, TRBJ2-7 fits better; the J call may be wrong. CDR3 length: 17 residues. Germline values: CDR1 SGHVS, CDR2 FNYEAQ. This CDR3 reads CASSLGTSGGTPLEQYF. CDR3 bases: TGTGCCAGCAGCTTAGGGACTAGCGGGGGAACTCCTCTCGAGCAGTACTTC.

At least ten counts were recorded for this clonotype. This chain connects TRBV7-9 to TRBJ1-1; 9 bases are shared with TRBD1. Germline loops: CDR1 SEHNR, CDR2 FQNEAQ (reference sequence). The CDR3 is 15 amino acids. Trimming at V came to 5 bases and at J to 0 bases, leaving 4 bases not matched to a gene. CDR3 bases: TGTGCCAGCAGCCCGGGACAGGGAATGAACACTGAAGCTTTCTTT. As protein: CASSPGQGMNTEAFF.

The gene calls are TRBV15 and TRBJ2-4; D unclear. CDR3 length: 14 residues. V gave up 0 bases and J gave up 6 bases, with 9 bases separating them. CDR1 and CDR2 (germline): LNHNV, YYDKDF (reference sequence). CDR3 in DNA: TGTGCCACCAGCAGAGAGGCCGGCCGAAACATTCAGTACTTC. This gives the protein CATSREAGRNIQYF.

The V call is TRBV11-2, the J call TRBJ1-6; TRBD1 might be the D (5 bases). V lost 5 bases, J lost 7 bases, and 15 bases lay in between. Germline CDR1 is SGHAT and CDR2 is FQNNGV. CDR3 size: 15 residues. As DNA, the CDR3 is TGTGCCAGCAGCACAGGCGGGAGGCCCAATTCACCCCTCCACTTT. Its translation: CASSTGGRPNSPLHF.

The rearrangement uses TRBV5-1 and TRBJ2-1; D may be TRBD1 (6 bases). V was trimmed by 3 bases and J by 8 bases, leaving 9 bases between them. The CDR3 is 12 amino acids. CDR1 and CDR2 from the germline V gene are SGHRS and YFSETQ. The CDR3 region is CASSSRGYEQFF. CDR3 bases: TGCGCCAGCAGCTCGAGGGGGTATGAGCAGTTCTTC.

This chain links TRBV29-1 with TRBJ2-4, with unresolved D. The germline CDR1 and CDR2 sequences are SQVTM and ANQGSEA. The CDR3 loop spans 14 amino acids. Trimming pared 0 bases from V and 7 bases from J, leaving 13 bases between. The CDR3 DNA follows: TGCAGCGTTGAAGATCATAGATCGGGCAACATTCAGTACTTC. Amino acid sequence: CSVEDHRSGNIQYF.